The rows below give T cell receptor beta chains drawn from one sample of a study of cytomegalovirus exposure and HLA in healthy donors. Using immunoSEQ multiplex PCR, the repertoire was profiled, and TCRdb retains in-frame clones only, with some absent. Of about 92,000 clones listed, roughly 71% were seen once; the top ten hold 2.7%. Sequencing was carried out using PBMCs. The source of these receptors is a man aged 50-60 years in good health and CMV-seronegative. Each CDR3 is given with its conserved first and last residue. D genes are given only for firm matches. Size tells how often a clone was seen (once, few, many) or the class of an expanded clone, and some rows leave it out.

d_gene,v_gene,j_gene,abundance,CDR3aa,CDR3nt
.,TRBV9,TRBJ2-1,.,CASSPHAGYGEQFF,TGTGCCAGCAGCCCCCACGCCGGTTATGGTGAGCAGTTCTTC
TRBD1,TRBV7-9,TRBJ1-6,.,CASSLARGQGRNSPLHF,TGTGCCAGCAGCTTAGCAAGGGGACAGGGTCGGAATTCACCCCTCCACTTT
.,TRBV5-4,TRBJ2-2,.,CASSLTGNTGELFF,TGTGCCAGCAGCTTGACAGGGAACACCGGGGAGCTGTTTTTT
.,TRBV5-1,TRBJ2-3,once,CASSFGTITDTQYF,TGCGCCAGCAGCTTTGGGACAATCACAGATACGCAGTATTTT
.,TRBV5-1,TRBJ1-1,few,CASSLAFSGNTEAFF,TGCGCCAGCAGCTTGGCGTTCAGCGGAAACACTGAAGCTTTCTTT
TRBD1,TRBV4-3,TRBJ1-2,.,CASSQGARQGNYGYTF,TGCGCCAGCAGCCAGGGGGCTAGACAGGGTAACTATGGCTACACCTTC
.,TRBV5-1,TRBJ2-2,.,CASSLEAPGGLGTGELFF,TGCGCCAGCAGCTTGGAGGCCCCGGGGGGCCTCGGCACCGGGGAGCTGTTTTTT
.,TRBV18,TRBJ2-5,.,CASSPGGNLIWTQYF,TGTGCCAGCTCACCTGGAGGGAACTTGATTTGGACCCAGTACTTC
.,TRBV6-1,TRBJ1-5,.,CASSFNQPQHF,TGTGCCAGCTCGTTTAATCAGCCCCAGCATTTT
TRBD1,TRBV2,TRBJ1-4,.,CASSQQGAANEKLFF,TGTGCCAGCAGTCAGCAGGGGGCGGCTAATGAAAAACTGTTTTTT
TRBD2,TRBV5-6,TRBJ2-4,.,CASSLGGGLNIQYF,TGTGCCAGCAGCTTAGGCGGGGGGTTAAACATTCAGTACTTC
.,TRBV27,TRBJ1-2,.,CASSVQANYGYTF,TGTGCCAGCAGTGTTCAGGCTAACTATGGCTACACCTTC
TRBD1,TRBV5-4,TRBJ2-7,.,CASSRVGTGLYEQYF,TGTGCCAGCAGCCGGGTAGGGACAGGGCTCTACGAGCAGTACTTC
.,TRBV5-6,TRBJ1-4,.,CASSASPSLDEKLFF,TGTGCCAGCAGCGCCTCACCGAGCCTAGATGAAAAACTGTTTTTT
TRBD1,TRBV28,TRBJ1-1,.,CASSSGQDEGAFF,TGTGCCAGCAGTTCGGGACAGGATGAAGGCGCTTTCTTT
.,TRBV7-6,TRBJ1-1,.,CASSATDSLDEAFF,TGTGCCAGCAGCGCTACTGACAGCCTTGATGAAGCTTTCTTT
.,TRBV9,TRBJ2-5,once,CASSVGVLETQYF,TGTGCCAGCAGCGTAGGAGTCCTCGAGACCCAGTACTTC
TRBD1,TRBV10-3,TRBJ1-1,.,CATTGQVNTEAFF,TGTGCCACGACTGGACAGGTAAACACTGAAGCTTTCTTT
.,TRBV13,TRBJ2-7,.,CASSLSGSPEQYF,TGTGCCAGCAGCCTCTCCGGGTCGCCCGAGCAGTACTTC
.,TRBV4-2,TRBJ1-3,.,CASSHSAGLRNTIYF,TGTGCCAGCAGCCATTCGGCAGGGCTACGAAACACCATATATTTT
.,TRBV20-1,TRBJ2-5,once,CSPIRSETQYF,TGCAGTCCTATACGGTCGGAGACCCAGTACTTC
TRBD2,TRBV4-3,TRBJ2-1,.,CASSQEAGTTYLEQFF,TGCGCCAGCAGCCAAGAAGCAGGGACTACTTATCTTGAGCAGTTCTTC
TRBD1,TRBV5-1,TRBJ1-2,.,CATRTGGDYGYTF,TGCGCCACTCGGACAGGGGGCGACTATGGCTACACCTTC
TRBD1,TRBV7-2,TRBJ1-6,.,CASSLKQGTGDSPLHF,TGTGCCAGCAGCTTAAAGCAGGGGACAGGGGACTCACCCCTCCACTTT
.,TRBV4-2,TRBJ1-1,.,CASSQVDFRGAVTEAFF,TGTGCCAGCAGCCAAGTTGATTTCCGGGGGGCAGTTACTGAAGCTTTCTTT
TRBD1,TRBV19,TRBJ2-2,.,CASSIDRQGPMNTGELFF,TGTGCCAGTAGTATAGACCGACAGGGTCCCATGAACACCGGGGAGCTGTTTTTT
TRBD2,TRBV5-1,TRBJ2-5,few,CASSSGGARETQYF,TGCGCCAGCAGCTCCGGGGGGGCCAGGGAGACCCAGTACTTC
.,TRBV6-1,TRBJ2-3,.,CASSVPGASTDTQYF,TGTGCCAGCAGTGTGCCAGGGGCAAGCACAGATACGCAGTATTTT
.,TRBV6-5,TRBJ1-2,few,CASSWGGGANYGYTF,TGTGCCAGCAGTTGGGGTGGAGGGGCCAACTATGGCTACACCTTC
.,TRBV28,TRBJ1-4,few,CAVQVPPTNEKLFF,TGTGCCGTACAGGTTCCCCCAACTAATGAAAAACTGTTTTTT
.,TRBV4-3,TRBJ2-7,.,CASSQEGLPSYEQYF,TGCGCCAGCAGCCAAGAGGGGCTTCCCTCCTACGAGCAGTACTTC
TRBD2,TRBV7-9,TRBJ2-3,.,CASSERRGLAGGSTDTQYF,TGTGCCAGCAGCGAAAGGAGGGGACTAGCGGGAGGGAGCACAGATACGCAGTATTTT
.,TRBV7-9,TRBJ1-4,.,CASSPRARGVNEKLFF,TGTGCCAGCAGCCCTCGGGCCCGGGGGGTTAATGAAAAACTGTTTTTT
.,TRBV6-5,TRBJ2-7,.,CASSYGGGSYEQYF,TGTGCCAGCAGTTACGGTGGCGGATCCTACGAGCAGTACTTC
TRBD2,TRBV28,TRBJ2-2,.,CASSFLAGGTGELFF,TGTGCCAGCAGTTTTCTAGCGGGGGGAACCGGGGAGCTGTTTTTT
.,TRBV21-1,TRBJ1-5,few,CASSKVQVGRGNQPQHF,.
TRBD2,TRBV11-3,TRBJ2-1,few,CASSPRPSGGAANEQFF,TGTGCCAGCAGCCCCCGGCCTAGCGGGGGGGCTGCAAATGAGCAGTTCTTC
TRBD1,TRBV28,TRBJ2-5,.,CASTLQGAEETQYF,TGTGCCAGCACGCTACAGGGGGCGGAAGAGACCCAGTACTTC
.,TRBV7-3,TRBJ2-3,.,CASSPTRQGTDTQYF,TGTGCCAGCAGCCCAACCCGGCAGGGCACAGATACGCAGTATTTT
.,TRBV6-5,TRBJ1-1,.,CASSYYGSGNTEAFF,TGTGCCAGCAGTTACTATGGGTCGGGGAACACTGAAGCTTTCTTT
TRBD2,TRBV4-3,TRBJ2-1,.,CASSQEPSGGAGEQFF,TGCGCCAGCAGCCAAGAACCCAGCGGGGGGGCGGGTGAGCAGTTCTTC
.,TRBV2,TRBJ1-4,.,CASRPRAPNEKLFF,TGTGCCAGCCGCCCCAGGGCACCCAATGAAAAACTGTTTTTT
.,TRBV30,TRBJ1-6,.,CAWSRTSPSPLHF,TGTGCCTGGAGTCGAACATCCCCTTCACCCCTCCACTTT
TRBD2,TRBV18,TRBJ2-1,.,CASSPEREDYNEQFF,TGTGCCAGCTCACCAGAGCGGGAGGACTACAATGAGCAGTTCTTC